Reported below is one T cell receptor beta chain. These data are taken from a study of response to subunit inactivated influenza vaccine. The length of the CDR3 is 15 residues. Trimming took 2 bases from V and 0 from J, leaving 11 bases between them. The germline gives CDR1 SGHRS, CDR2 YFSETQ. MiXCR, run by TCRdb on the RT-PCR reads, gives a single entry per CDR3 protein. The data contain about 540,000 distinct CDR3 sequences, approximately 20% of them singletons. The data also belong to a second study, concerning T cells expressing NK-cell markers. From that second work: As the method of synthesis, 5'RACE template switching with UMIs yielded TCR beta cDNA. Where a handful of donors were concerned, these clonotypes also led the CD3+CD56-NKG2C+ fraction.

The clonotype comes from a man aged 50 or older who received an inactivated influenza vaccine. This rearrangement joins TRBV5-1 to TRBJ1-2; possibly TRBD1 for D (5 bases). Sequences were derived from CD4+ T cells sorted from PBMCs, sampled 12 days after vaccination. CDR3 in DNA: TGCGCCAGCAGCTTCGACAGACCCACTAACTATGGCTACACCTTC. Translation: CASSFDRPTNYGYTF.